This TCR beta chain was found in a study of T-cell reconstitution after alpha-beta-depleted transplantation in children. The study, taken as a whole, reports: Two months or so post-transplant, alpha-beta T cells reportedly derived from several hundred expanded graft clones.

The CDR3 covers 13 residues. V lost 1 base to trimming and J lost 1 base, with 4 bases between them. This clonotype was observed at least ten times. What it binds is not known. Preparation of the TCRbeta library involved a method that used unique molecular identifiers. TCRdb reprocessed the PCR reads via MiXCR and lists one record per CDR3 protein. The table shows over 450,000 distinct CDR3 sequences, with about 10% occurring only once. The sequence was obtained from a child aged 2 to 10 with inherited bone marrow failure, due to receive a stem cell transplant. The V gene is TRBV12-3 or TRBV12-4, the J gene TRBJ1-2, with D unclear. Sequences were derived from PBMCs, sampled before TCRalphabeta/CD19-depleted stem cell transplant. The CDR3, as DNA: TGTGCCAGCAGTTTAGACAGTAACTATGGCTACACCTTC. Encoded protein: CASSLDSNYGYTF.